This T cell receptor (beta chain) was captured in a study of beta chain features in type 1 diabetes. The CDR3 is 13 residues long. The germline V gene encodes CDR1 SNHLY and CDR2 FYNNEI. Trimming took 11 bases from V and 0 from J; bases not matched to a gene: 3. Since all of the isolated RNA was reverse transcribed, expressed TCRB transcripts were what got sequenced. Data came from immunoSEQ multiplex PCR; TCRdb stores just in-frame clones and leaves some out. This table holds approximately 250,000 clones, approximately 14% found once. The sample comprised naive CD4+ T cells from blood. This chain uses TRBV2 with TRBJ2-3; 9 bases are shared with TRBD2. The receptor comes from a woman aged 40-49 years in good health. The CDR3 bases are TGTGCCTCTAGCGGGGCCAGCACAGATACGCAGTATTTT. It encodes CASSGASTDTQYF. Together with reference TRBV2 and TRBJ2-3, the CDR3 gives the full variable domain: EPEVTQTPSHQVTQMGQEVILRCVPISNHLYFYWYRQILGQKVEFLVSFYNNEISEKSEIFDDQFSVERPDGSNFTLKIRSTKLEDSAMYFCASSGASTDTQYFGPGTRLTVL.